This TCR beta chain was identified in a study of metastatic and nonmetastatic thyroid tumors. Notes on the study in general: A significant increase in TCR beta diversity was reportedly seen in malignant thyroid tumors relative to benign nodules, in blood and tumor.

About this clone itself: What it binds is not known. It may be a read error: a sequence one base away is much more abundant. The conserved phenylalanine or tryptophan normally closing the CDR3 is absent here, so this likely arose from a read error.

Thyroid surgery took place with no prior treatment in any patient. MiXCR reprocessed the PCR reads for TCRdb. In the table there are some 83,000 clones, roughly an eighth of which are singletons. V lost 8 bases, J lost 2 bases, and 2 bases stayed unmatched. This CDR3 comprises 13 residues. This sequence originates from a female donor with papillary thyroid cancer or a benign thyroid nodule (not recorded which). Some clones in this sample may be carry-over from other donors' samples. The sample consisted of tumor tissue. The rearrangement uses TRBV12-3 or TRBV12-4 and TRBJ2-2; 7 bases are a match to TRBD1. In nucleotides, the CDR3 is TGTGCCAGCCGGGACAGAAACACCGGGGAGCTGTTTTCT. Its protein is CASRDRNTGELFS.